This T cell receptor beta chain was documented in a study of regulatory T cells in long-lasting Graves disease. Turning to the study itself: Antithyroid drugs had been taken by newly diagnosed Graves' patients for under 3 months.

This sample's time point: newly diagnosed GD, antithyroid drugs for less than 3 months. The TCR library was made from RNA extracted from PBMCs. Study results and limitations: TCR diversity in persistent Graves' patients was below that of newly diagnosed ones. Whereas new patients shared about a thousand public clonotypes, persistent patients shared more, at under 3,500.

Relying on iRepertoire HTBI primers and Arm-PCR of CDR3 regions, the team built TCR beta libraries. TCRdb processed the multiplex PCR reads anew with MiXCR; each CDR3 protein has one entry. The sample has hundreds of thousands of distinct CDR3 sequences, 15% to 19% seen once. There are 17 residues in the CDR3. Germline V gene data show CDR1 as MNHEY and CDR2 as SMNVEV (reference sequence). V lost 6 bases to trimming and J lost 2 bases, with 21 bases between them. This clonotype has ten or more counts. Its antigen is not known. This TCR came from a female donor with Graves disease. The chain has TRBV27 and TRBJ2-3; D ambiguous. The starting material was peripheral blood mononuclear cells (PBMCs), obtained at new diagnosis, from a patient treated with antithyroid drugs. Here the CDR3 DNA reads TGTGCCAGCAGCTACACCGCGGCCTTTACTGTCACAGATACGCAGTATTTT. Its translation is CASSYTAAFTVTDTQYF.